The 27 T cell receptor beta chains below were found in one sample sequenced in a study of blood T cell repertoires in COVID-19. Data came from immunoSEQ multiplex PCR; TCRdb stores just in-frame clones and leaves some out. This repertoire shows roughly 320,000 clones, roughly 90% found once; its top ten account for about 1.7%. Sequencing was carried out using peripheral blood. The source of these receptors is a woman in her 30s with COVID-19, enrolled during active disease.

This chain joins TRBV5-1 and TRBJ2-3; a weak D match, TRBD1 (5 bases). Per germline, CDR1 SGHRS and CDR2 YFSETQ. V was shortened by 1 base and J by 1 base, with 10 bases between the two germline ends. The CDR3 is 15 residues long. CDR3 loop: CASSLFGRGTDTQYF. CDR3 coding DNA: TGCGCCAGCAGCTTGTTCGGCAGGGGCACAGATACGCAGTATTTT.

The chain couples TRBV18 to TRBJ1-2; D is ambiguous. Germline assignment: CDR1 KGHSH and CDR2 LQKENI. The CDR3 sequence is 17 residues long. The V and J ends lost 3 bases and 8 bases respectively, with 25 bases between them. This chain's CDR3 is CASSPQFYSGLEDGYTF. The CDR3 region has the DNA TGTGCCAGCTCACCCCAGTTTTATTCGGGCCTGGAGGACGGCTACACCTTC.

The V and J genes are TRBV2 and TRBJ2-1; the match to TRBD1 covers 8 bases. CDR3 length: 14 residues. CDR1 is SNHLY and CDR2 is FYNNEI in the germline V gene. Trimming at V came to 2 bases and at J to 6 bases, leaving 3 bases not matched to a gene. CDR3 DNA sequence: TGTGCCAGCAGTGAACCGACAGGGGTCAATGAGCAGTTCTTC. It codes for CASSEPTGVNEQFF.

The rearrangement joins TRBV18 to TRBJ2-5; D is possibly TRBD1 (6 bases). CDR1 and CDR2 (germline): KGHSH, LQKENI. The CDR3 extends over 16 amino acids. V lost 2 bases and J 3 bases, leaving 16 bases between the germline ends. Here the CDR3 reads CASSPKMDSLEETQYF. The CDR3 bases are TGTGCCAGCTCACCAAAGATGGACAGCCTAGAAGAGACCCAGTACTTC.

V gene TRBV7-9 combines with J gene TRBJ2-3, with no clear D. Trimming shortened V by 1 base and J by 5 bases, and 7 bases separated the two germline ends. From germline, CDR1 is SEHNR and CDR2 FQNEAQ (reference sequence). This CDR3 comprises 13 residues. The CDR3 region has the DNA TGTGCCAGCAGCTTAGTAACGGTAGATACGCAGTATTTT. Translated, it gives CASSLVTVDTQYF.

CDR3 sequence (DNA): TGTGCCAGCAGTTACTCTCCGACTCAGGGTTGGGAAATGAACACTGAAGCTTTCTTT. The encoded protein is CASSYSPTQGWEMNTEAFF. V and J are TRBV6-2 or TRBV6-3 and TRBJ1-1; tentative D call: TRBD1 (5 bases). The CDR3 length is 19 residues. Deletions cut 0 bases from V and 0 bases from J, with 20 bases between. Germline V gene lookup returns CDR1 MNHEY and CDR2 SVGEGT.

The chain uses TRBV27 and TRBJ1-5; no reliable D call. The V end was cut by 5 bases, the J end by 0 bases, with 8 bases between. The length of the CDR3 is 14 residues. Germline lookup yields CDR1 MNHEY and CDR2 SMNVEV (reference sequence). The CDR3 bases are TGTGCCAGCAGTCCGGTCTATAGCAATCAGCCCCAGCATTTT. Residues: CASSPVYSNQPQHF.

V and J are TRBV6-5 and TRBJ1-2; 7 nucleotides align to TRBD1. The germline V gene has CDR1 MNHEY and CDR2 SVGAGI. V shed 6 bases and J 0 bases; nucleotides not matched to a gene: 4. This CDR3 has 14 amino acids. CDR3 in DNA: TGTGCCAGCAGCATGACAGGGTCTAACTATGGCTACACCTTC. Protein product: CASSMTGSNYGYTF.

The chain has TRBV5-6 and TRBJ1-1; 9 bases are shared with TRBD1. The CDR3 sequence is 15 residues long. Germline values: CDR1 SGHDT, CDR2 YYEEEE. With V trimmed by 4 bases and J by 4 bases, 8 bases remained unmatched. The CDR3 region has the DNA TGTGCCAGCAGCCTCCCCCGGGACAGGGTCACTGAAGCTTTCTTT. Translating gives CASSLPRDRVTEAFF. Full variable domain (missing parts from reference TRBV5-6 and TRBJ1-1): DAGVTQSPTHLIKTRGQQVTLRCSPKSGHDTVSWYQQALGQGPQFIFQYYEEEERQRGNFPDRFSGHQFPNYSSELNVNALLLGDSALYLCASSLPRDRVTEAFFGQGTRLTVV.

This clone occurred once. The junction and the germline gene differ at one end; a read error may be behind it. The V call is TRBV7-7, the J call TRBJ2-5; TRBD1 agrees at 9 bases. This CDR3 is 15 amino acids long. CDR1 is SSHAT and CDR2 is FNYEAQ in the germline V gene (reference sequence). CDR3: CASSTGQGGQETQYF. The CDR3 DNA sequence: TGTGCTAGCAGCACGGGACAGGGAGGCCAAGAGACCCAGTACTTC. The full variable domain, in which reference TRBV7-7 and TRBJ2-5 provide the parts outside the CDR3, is GAGVSQSPRYKVTKRGQDVTLRCDPISSHATLYWYQQALGQGPEFLTYFNYEAQPDKSGLPSDRFSAERPEGSISTLTIQRTEQRDSAMYRCASSTGQGGQETQYFGPGTRLLVL.

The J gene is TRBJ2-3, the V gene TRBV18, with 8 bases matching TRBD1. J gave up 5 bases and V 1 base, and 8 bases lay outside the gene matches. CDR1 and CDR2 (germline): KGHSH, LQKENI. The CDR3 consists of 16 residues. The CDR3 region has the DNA TGTGCCAGCTCACCACTTTCAGGGGGCGATCAAGATACGCAGTATTTT. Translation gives CASSPLSGGDQDTQYF. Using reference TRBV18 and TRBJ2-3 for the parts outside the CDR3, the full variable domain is NAGVMQNPRHLVRRRGQEARLRCSPMKGHSHVYWYRQLPEEGLKFMVYLQKENIIDESGMPKERFSAEFPKEGPSILRIQQVVRGDSAAYFCASSPLSGGDQDTQYFGPGTRLTVL.

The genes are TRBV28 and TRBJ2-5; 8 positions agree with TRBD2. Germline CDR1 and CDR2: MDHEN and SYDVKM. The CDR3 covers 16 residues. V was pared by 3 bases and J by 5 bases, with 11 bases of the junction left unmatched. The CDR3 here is CASSFWARRGAETQYF. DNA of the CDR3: TGTGCCAGCAGTTTCTGGGCGAGGCGGGGGGCGGAGACCCAGTACTTC.

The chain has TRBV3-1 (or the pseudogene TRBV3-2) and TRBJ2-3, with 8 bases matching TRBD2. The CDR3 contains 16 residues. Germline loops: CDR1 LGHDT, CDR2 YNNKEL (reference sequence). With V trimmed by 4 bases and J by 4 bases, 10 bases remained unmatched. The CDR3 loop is CASSPRAGLVADTQYF. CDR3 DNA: TGTGCCAGCAGCCCAAGGGCGGGACTAGTCGCAGATACGCAGTATTTT.

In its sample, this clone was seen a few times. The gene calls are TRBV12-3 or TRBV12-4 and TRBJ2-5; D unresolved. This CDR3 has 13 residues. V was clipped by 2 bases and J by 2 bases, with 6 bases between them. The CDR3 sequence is CASSLSEQETQYF. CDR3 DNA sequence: TGTGCCAGCAGTTTATCCGAGCAAGAGACCCAGTACTTC.

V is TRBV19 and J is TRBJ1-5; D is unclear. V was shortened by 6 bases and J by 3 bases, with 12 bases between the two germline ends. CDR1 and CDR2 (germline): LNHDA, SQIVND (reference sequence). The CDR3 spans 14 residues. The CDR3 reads CASSRRETNQPQHF. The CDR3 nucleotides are TGTGCCAGTAGCCGGAGGGAGACCAATCAGCCCCAGCATTTT.

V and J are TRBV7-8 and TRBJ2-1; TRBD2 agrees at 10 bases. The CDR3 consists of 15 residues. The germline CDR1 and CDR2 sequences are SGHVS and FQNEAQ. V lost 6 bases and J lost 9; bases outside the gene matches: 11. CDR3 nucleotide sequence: TGTGCCAGCAGGGAGCGGGGGGGCCTGGGAGGTGAGCAGTTCTTC. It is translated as CASRERGGLGGEQFF.

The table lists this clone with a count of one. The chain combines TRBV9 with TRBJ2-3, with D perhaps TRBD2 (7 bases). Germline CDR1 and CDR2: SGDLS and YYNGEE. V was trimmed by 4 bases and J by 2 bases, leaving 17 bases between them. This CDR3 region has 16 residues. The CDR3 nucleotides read TGTGCCAGCAGCTCCCGGGGGGCCCCTGCCACAGATACGCAGTATTTT. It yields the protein CASSSRGAPATDTQYF.

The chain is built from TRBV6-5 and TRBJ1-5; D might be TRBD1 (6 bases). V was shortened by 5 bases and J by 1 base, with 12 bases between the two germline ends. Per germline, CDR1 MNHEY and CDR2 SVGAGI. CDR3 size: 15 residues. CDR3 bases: TGTGCCAGCAGTCGGCTACAGGGAAGCAATCAGCCCCAGCATTTT. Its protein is CASSRLQGSNQPQHF.

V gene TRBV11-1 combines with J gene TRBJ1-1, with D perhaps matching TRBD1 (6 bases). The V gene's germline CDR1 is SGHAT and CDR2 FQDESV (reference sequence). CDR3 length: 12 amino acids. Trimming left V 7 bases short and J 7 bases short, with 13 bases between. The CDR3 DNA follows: TGTGCCAGCATACAGGGCTCGGGTGAAGCTTTCTTT. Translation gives CASIQGSGEAFF.

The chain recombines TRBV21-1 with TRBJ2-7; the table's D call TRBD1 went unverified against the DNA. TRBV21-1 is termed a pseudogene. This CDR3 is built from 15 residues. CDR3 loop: CASSRTGVPYVEQYF. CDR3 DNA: TGTGCCAGCAGCAGAACAGGGGTTCCCTACGTGGAGCAGTACTTC.

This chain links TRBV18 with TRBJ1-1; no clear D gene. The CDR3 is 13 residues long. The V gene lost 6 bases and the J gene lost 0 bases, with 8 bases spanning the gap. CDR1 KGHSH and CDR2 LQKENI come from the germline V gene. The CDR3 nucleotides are TGTGCCAGCTCCCCCGGGATGAACACTGAAGCTTTCTTT. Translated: CASSPGMNTEAFF.

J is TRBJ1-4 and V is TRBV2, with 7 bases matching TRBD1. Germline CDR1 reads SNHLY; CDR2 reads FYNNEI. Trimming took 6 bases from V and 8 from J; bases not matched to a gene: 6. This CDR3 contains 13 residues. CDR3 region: CASRQGFIEKLFF. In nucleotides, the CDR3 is TGTGCCAGCAGACAGGGGTTTATAGAAAAACTGTTTTTT.

The CDR3 DNA reads TGTGCCATCAGTGACCCCGCCAGGGTATGGTATGAGCAGTTCTTC. It yields the protein CAISDPARVWYEQFF. This sequence joins TRBV10-3 and TRBJ2-1; possibly TRBD1 for D (5 bases). Trimming pared 3 bases from V and 8 bases from J, leaving 17 bases between. This CDR3 has 15 residues. The germline V gene has CDR1 ENHRY and CDR2 SYGVKD.

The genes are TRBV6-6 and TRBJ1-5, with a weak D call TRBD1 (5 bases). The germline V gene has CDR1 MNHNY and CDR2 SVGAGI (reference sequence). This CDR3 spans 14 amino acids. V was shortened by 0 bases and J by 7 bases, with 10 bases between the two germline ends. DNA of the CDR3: TGTGCCAGCAGTTACTCCAGGGTCGGCCAGCCCCAGCATTTT. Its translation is CASSYSRVGQPQHF.

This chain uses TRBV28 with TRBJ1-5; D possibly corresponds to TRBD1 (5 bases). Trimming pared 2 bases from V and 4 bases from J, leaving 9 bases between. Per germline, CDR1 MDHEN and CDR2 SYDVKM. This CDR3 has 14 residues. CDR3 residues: CASSLDSMNQPQHF. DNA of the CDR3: TGTGCCAGCAGTTTAGACAGCATGAATCAGCCCCAGCATTTT.

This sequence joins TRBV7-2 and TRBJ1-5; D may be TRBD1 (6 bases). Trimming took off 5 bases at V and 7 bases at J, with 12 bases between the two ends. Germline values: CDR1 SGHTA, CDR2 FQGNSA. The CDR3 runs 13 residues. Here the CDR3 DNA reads TGTGCCAGCAGCACAGGGATGGGACAGCCCCAGCATTTT. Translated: CASSTGMGQPQHF.

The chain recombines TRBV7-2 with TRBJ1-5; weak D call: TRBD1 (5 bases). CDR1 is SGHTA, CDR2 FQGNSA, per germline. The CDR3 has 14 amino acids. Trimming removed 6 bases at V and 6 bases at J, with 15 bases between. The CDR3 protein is CASSSQAGGQPQHF. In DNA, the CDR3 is TGTGCCAGCAGTTCACAGGCCGGGGGTCAGCCCCAGCATTTT.